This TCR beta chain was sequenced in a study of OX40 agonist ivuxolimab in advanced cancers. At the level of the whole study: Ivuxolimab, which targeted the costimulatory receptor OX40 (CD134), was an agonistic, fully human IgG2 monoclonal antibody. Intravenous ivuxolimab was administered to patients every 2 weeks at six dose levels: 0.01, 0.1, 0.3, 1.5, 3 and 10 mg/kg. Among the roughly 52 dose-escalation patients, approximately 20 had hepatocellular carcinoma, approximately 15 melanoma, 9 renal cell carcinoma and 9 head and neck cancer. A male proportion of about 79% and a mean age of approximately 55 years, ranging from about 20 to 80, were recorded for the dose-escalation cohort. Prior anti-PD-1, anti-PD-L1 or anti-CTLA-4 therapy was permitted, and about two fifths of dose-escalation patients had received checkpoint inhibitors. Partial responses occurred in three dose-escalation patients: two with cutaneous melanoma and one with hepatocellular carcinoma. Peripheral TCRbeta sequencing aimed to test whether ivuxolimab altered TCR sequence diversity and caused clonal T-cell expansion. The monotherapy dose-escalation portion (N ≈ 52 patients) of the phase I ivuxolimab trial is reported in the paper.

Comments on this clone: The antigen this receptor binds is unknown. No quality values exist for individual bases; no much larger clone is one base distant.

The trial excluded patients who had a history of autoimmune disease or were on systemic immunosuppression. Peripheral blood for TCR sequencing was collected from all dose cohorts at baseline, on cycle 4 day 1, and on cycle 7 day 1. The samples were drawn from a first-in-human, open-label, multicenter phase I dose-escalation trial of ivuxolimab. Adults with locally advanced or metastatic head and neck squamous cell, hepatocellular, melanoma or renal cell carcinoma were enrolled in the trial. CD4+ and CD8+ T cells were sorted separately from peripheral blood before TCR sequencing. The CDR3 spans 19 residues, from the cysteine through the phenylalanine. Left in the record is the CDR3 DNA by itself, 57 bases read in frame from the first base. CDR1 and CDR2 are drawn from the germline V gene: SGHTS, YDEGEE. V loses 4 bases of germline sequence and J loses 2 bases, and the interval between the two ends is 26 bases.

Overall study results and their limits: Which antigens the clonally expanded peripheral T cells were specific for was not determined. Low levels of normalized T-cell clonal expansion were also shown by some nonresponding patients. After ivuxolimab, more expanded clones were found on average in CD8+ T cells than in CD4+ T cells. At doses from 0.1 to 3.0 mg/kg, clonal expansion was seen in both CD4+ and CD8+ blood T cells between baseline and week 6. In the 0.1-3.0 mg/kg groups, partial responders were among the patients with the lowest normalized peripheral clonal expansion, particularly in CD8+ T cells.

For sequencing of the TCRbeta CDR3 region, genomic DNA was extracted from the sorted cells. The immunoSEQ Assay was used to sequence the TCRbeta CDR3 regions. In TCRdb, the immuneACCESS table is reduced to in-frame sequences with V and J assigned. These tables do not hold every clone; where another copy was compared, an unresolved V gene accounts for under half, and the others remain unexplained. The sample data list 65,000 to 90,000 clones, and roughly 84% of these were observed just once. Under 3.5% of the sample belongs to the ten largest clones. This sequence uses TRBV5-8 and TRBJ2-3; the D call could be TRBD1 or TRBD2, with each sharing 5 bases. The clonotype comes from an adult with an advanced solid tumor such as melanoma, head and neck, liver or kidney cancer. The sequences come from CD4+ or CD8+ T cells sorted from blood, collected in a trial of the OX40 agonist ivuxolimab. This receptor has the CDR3 CASSQGQGVGLGATDTQYF. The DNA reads TGTGCCAGCAGCCAAGGCCAGGGAGTCGGCCTAGGAGCCACAGATACGCAGTATTTT.